This note documents a single T cell receptor beta chain sequence. Its antigen remains unknown. The source of the sample is a study of OX40 agonist ivuxolimab in advanced cancers. Study-wide background: Patients were treated with ivuxolimab, an agonistic anti-OX40 (CD134) antibody. At doses from 0.01 to 10 mg/kg, patients were given intravenous ivuxolimab every 2 weeks.

Study results and caveats: More expanded clones were seen, on average, in CD8+ T cells than in CD4+.

Method: immunoSEQ multiplex PCR; TCRdb's copy keeps in-frame clones and lacks some. The repertoire includes some 90,000 clones, approximately 90% of them detected once, and under 0.35% sits in the top ten. This CDR3 is built from 16 residues. Trimming left V 0 bases short and J 3 bases short, with 15 bases between. Germline CDR1 is LGHNA and CDR2 is YSLEER. The receptor was derived from an adult with an advanced solid tumor such as melanoma, head and neck, liver or kidney cancer. Material: CD4+ or CD8+ T cells sorted from blood, obtained in a trial of the OX40 agonist ivuxolimab. This rearrangement joins TRBV4-3 to TRBJ2-7; the D gene is possibly TRBD2 (6 bases). CDR3 region: CASSQEAASVIYEQYF. The CDR3 DNA reads TGCGCCAGCAGCCAAGAAGCGGCTAGCGTCATCTACGAGCAGTACTTC.